These 32 T cell receptor beta chains came from one sample sequenced in a study of T-cell reconstitution after alpha-beta-depleted transplantation in children. Researchers prepared the TCRbeta library using unique molecular identifiers, the study reports. One entry per CDR3 protein results from TCRdb running MiXCR on the PCR reads. The data contain approximately 340,000 distinct CDR3 sequences, approximately 10% of them singletons. The input for sequencing was PBMCs from the stem cell graft donor, taken from the stem cell graft. Receptors originate from a human donor who donated a stem cell graft to a child with acute lymphoblastic leukemia.

The rearrangement uses TRBV28 and TRBJ2-7, with 7 bases lining up with TRBD2. Germline CDR1 is MDHEN and CDR2 is SYDVKM. The length of the CDR3 is 13 residues. V dropped 7 bases and J dropped 5; count of bases not matched to a gene: 8. CDR3 in amino acids: CASTITSADEQYF. The DNA for the CDR3 is TGTGCCAGCACCATTACTAGCGCAGACGAGCAGTACTTC.

The chain links TRBV24-1 to TRBJ2-7, with 8 positions matching TRBD2. The germline V gene encodes CDR1 KGHDR and CDR2 SFDVKD. The CDR3 has 12 residues. V trimming: 9 bases; J trimming: 6 bases; junction bases outside the gene matches: 6. This CDR3 reads CATQSGRGEQYF. Written as DNA, the CDR3 is TGTGCCACCCAGAGCGGGAGAGGCGAGCAGTACTTC.

The chain has TRBV6-1 and TRBJ2-7; 11 bases align to TRBD1. The ends lost 7 bases at V and 4 bases at J; junction bases unmatched: 12. This CDR3 has 16 amino acids. The V gene's germline CDR1 is MNHNS and CDR2 SASEGT. The CDR3 loop reads CASTPMGQGGKYEQYF. In DNA form, the CDR3 reads TGTGCCAGCACCCCAATGGGACAGGGGGGAAAATACGAGCAGTACTTC.

The chain has TRBV6-2 or TRBV6-3 and TRBJ2-1; 11 bases line up with TRBD2. This CDR3 contains 18 residues. Per the germline V gene, CDR1 is MNHEY and CDR2 is SVGEGT. The V segment lost 3 bases and the J segment 2 bases; nucleotides outside the gene matches: 9. CDR3 sequence (DNA): TGTGCCAGCAGTTATCAATCTAGCGGGAGGCCCCCCTACAATGAGCAGTTCTTC. This gives the protein CASSYQSSGRPPYNEQFF.

This clonotype was detected many times. The rearrangement links TRBV7-6 to TRBJ1-1; D remains unclear. The CDR3 covers 15 residues. V lost 1 base to trimming and J lost 0 bases, with 9 bases between them. Germline V CDR1 and CDR2: SGHVS, FNYEAQ. CDR3 residues: CASSLGEGLNTEAFF. Here the CDR3 DNA reads TGTGCCAGCAGCTTAGGGGAGGGATTGAACACTGAAGCTTTCTTT.

This clonotype showed up just a few times. One end of the junction does not line up with germline, which may come from a read error. This chain joins TRBV10-3 and TRBJ2-7, with no clear D. Germline CDR1 is ENHRY and CDR2 is SYGVKD. The CDR3 runs 13 residues. CDR3 residues: CATTPPDSHEQYF. The CDR3 DNA reads as TGTGCCACCACCCCTCCAGACTCCCACGAGCAGTACTTC.

The chain employs TRBV7-9 and TRBJ1-5; D gene uncertain. CDR3 length: 13 residues. Germline values: CDR1 SEHNR, CDR2 FQNEAQ (reference sequence). With 9 bases removed from V and 4 bases from J, the gap between germline ends came to 13 bases. The CDR3 loop is CASGGDYNQPQHF. The CDR3 DNA follows: TGTGCCAGTGGCGGGGATTATAATCAGCCCCAGCATTTT. The full variable domain, in which reference TRBV7-9 and TRBJ1-5 provide the parts outside the CDR3, is DTGVSQNPRHKITKRGQNVTFRCDPISEHNRLYWYRQTLGQGPEFLTYFQNEAQLEKSRLLSDRFSAERPKGSFSTLEIQRTEQGDSAMYLCASGGDYNQPQHFGDGTRLSIL.

The chain recombines TRBV7-8 with TRBJ1-4; D remains ambiguous. Germline V gives CDR1 SGHVS, CDR2 FQNEAQ. This CDR3 comprises 15 residues. The V and J ends lost 1 base and 5 bases respectively, with 11 bases between them. The CDR3: CASSLGQAGNEKLFF. The CDR3 DNA sequence: TGTGCCAGCAGCTTAGGCCAGGCGGGGAATGAAAAACTGTTTTTT.

In the case of this clonotype: The junction departs from the called germline gene at one end, perhaps through a read error. V is TRBV7-7 and J is TRBJ2-1, with 9 bases fitting TRBD2. Germline V gene data show CDR1 as SSHAT and CDR2 as FNYEAQ (reference sequence). The CDR3 spans 16 residues. The CDR3 nucleotides read TGTGCTAGCAGCCAAAGTAGCGGGAGCTCCTACAATGAGCAGTTCTTC. Translated, it gives CASSQSSGSSYNEQFF.

This clonotype was recorded many times. The chain links TRBV7-6 to TRBJ2-3; a possible D gene is TRBD2 (6 bases). The germline V gene has CDR1 SGHVS and CDR2 FNYEAQ. Trimming pared 5 bases from V and 4 bases from J, leaving 10 bases between. The CDR3 has 13 amino acids. The CDR3 DNA reads as TGTGCCAGCAGCCCCGGGACTTCAGATACGCAGTATTTT. It yields the protein CASSPGTSDTQYF.

The chain carries TRBV28 and TRBJ2-7; 9 bases align to TRBD2. Per the germline V gene, CDR1 is MDHEN and CDR2 is SYDVKM. The length of the CDR3 is 15 residues. The V and J ends lost 3 bases and 3 bases, in that order; junction bases with no gene match: 6. The CDR3 nucleotides are TGTGCCAGCAGTTTCAATAGCGGGGGTAACTACGAGCAGTACTTC. It is translated as CASSFNSGGNYEQYF. Full variable domain (rest looked up from reference TRBV28 and TRBJ2-7): DVKVTQSSRYLVKRTGEKVFLECVQDMDHENMFWYRQDPGLGLRLIYFSYDVKMKEKGDIPEGYSVSREKKERFSLILESASTNQTSMYLCASSFNSGGNYEQYFGPGTRLTVT.

Only a few counts were recorded for this clonotype. The chain joins TRBV5-1 to TRBJ2-1; D tentatively fits TRBD1 or TRBD2 (5 bases each). The V gene's germline CDR1 is SGHRS and CDR2 YFSETQ. The CDR3 contains 14 residues. The V end lost 4 bases, the J end lost 8 bases, and 16 bases lay between the germline ends. In DNA, the CDR3 is TGCGCCAGCAGCCCCGGGACCTTTGTCGATGAGCAGTTCTTC. Amino acids: CASSPGTFVDEQFF.

The J gene is TRBJ2-7, the V gene TRBV20-1; D is unclear. Looked up from germline, CDR1 is DFQATT and CDR2 is SNEGSKA (reference sequence). This CDR3 contains 12 residues. V was pared by 5 bases and J by 0 bases, with 8 bases between. Written as DNA, the CDR3 is TGCAGTGCTTCTAGACCCTCCTACGAGCAGTACTTC. Amino acids: CSASRPSYEQYF.

This rearrangement joins TRBV5-1 to TRBJ2-1; 9 bases agree with TRBD1. V shed 0 bases and J 10 bases; nucleotides not matched to a gene: 2. This CDR3 region has 13 residues. Germline V CDR1 and CDR2: SGHRS, YFSETQ. CDR3 DNA sequence: TGCGCCAGCAGCTTGGACAGGGGGCCGGAGCAGTTCTTC. Encoded protein: CASSLDRGPEQFF.

The chain has TRBV6-5 and TRBJ1-2; TRBD1 matches 10 bases. From germline, CDR1 is MNHEY and CDR2 SVGAGI. The CDR3 runs 17 residues. Germline trimming cut 2 bases from V and 4 bases from J; bases unmatched to any gene: 10. The CDR3: CASSYTGRDRGGYGYTF. CDR3 bases: TGTGCCAGCAGTTACACAGGCCGGGACAGGGGTGGCTATGGCTACACCTTC.

This chain uses TRBV5-1 with TRBJ2-6; 7 nucleotides match TRBD1. The ends lost 1 base at V and 0 bases at J; junction bases unmatched: 7. Germline V gives CDR1 SGHRS, CDR2 YFSETQ. The CDR3 has 18 residues. CDR3 protein: CASSLPTGLLSGANVLTF. The CDR3 nucleotides read TGCGCCAGCAGCTTGCCGACAGGGTTGCTCTCTGGGGCCAACGTCCTGACTTTC. The complete variable domain, with remaining parts taken from reference TRBV5-1 and TRBJ2-6, reads KAGVTQTPRYLIKTRGQQVTLSCSPISGHRSVSWYQQTPGQGLQFLFEYFSETQRNKGNFPGRFSGRQFSNSRSEMNVSTLELGDSALYLCASSLPTGLLSGANVLTFGAGSRLTVL.

This clonotype has only a few counts. V usage is TRBV15 and J usage is TRBJ2-5; D is unclear. The CDR3 covers 17 residues. V dropped 1 base and J dropped 2 bases, with 17 bases sitting between them. Germline V gene data show CDR1 as LNHNV and CDR2 as YYDKDF (reference sequence). The DNA for the CDR3 is TGTGCCACCAGCAGAGCTCTGGTTATTCCACCTCAAGAGACCCAGTACTTC. Translating gives CATSRALVIPPQETQYF.

This clonotype has a handful of counts. The V call is TRBV12-3 or TRBV12-4, the J call TRBJ2-7, with a weak D call TRBD2 (6 bases). The length of the CDR3 is 12 residues. Trimming left V 5 bases short and J 10 bases short, with 15 bases between. For the CDR3, the DNA is TGTGCCAGCAGTACAGGACTACAGATCCAGTACTTC. The encoded protein is CASSTGLQIQYF.

The gene calls are TRBV5-1 and TRBJ2-2; D gene uncertain. CDR1 is SGHRS, CDR2 YFSETQ, per germline. Trimming took off 3 bases at V and 1 base at J, with 7 bases between the two ends. CDR3 size: 14 residues. Here the CDR3 DNA reads TGCGCCAGCAGCTCTGATTTGAACACCGGGGAGCTGTTTTTT. It is translated as CASSSDLNTGELFF. Full variable domain (outside the CDR3, taken from reference TRBV5-1 and TRBJ2-2): KAGVTQTPRYLIKTRGQQVTLSCSPISGHRSVSWYQQTPGQGLQFLFEYFSETQRNKGNFPGRFSGRQFSNSRSEMNVSTLELGDSALYLCASSSDLNTGELFFGEGSRLTVL.

This clonotype has more than one count but fewer than ten. The chain is built from TRBV7-2 and TRBJ1-2; TRBD1 agrees at 8 bases. From germline, CDR1 is SGHTA and CDR2 FQGNSA. Trimming removed 2 bases from V and 2 bases from J; junction bases left unmatched: 10. The CDR3 has 17 residues. This CDR3 is CASSLNRGFNQNYGYTF. CDR3 in DNA: TGTGCCAGCAGCTTAAACAGGGGGTTTAATCAGAACTATGGCTACACCTTC.

This clonotype has at least ten counts. V gene TRBV12-3 or TRBV12-4 combines with J gene TRBJ2-1; tentative D call: TRBD2 (6 bases). CDR3 length equals 15 residues. V was clipped by 3 bases and J by 4 bases, with 13 bases between them. The CDR3 here is CASSFGLAQYNEQFF. Written as DNA, the CDR3 is TGTGCCAGCAGTTTTGGTCTAGCGCAGTACAATGAGCAGTTCTTC.

This clonotype was seen only a few times. The chain links TRBV19 to TRBJ1-1; D remains unclear. CDR1 is LNHDA, CDR2 SQIVND, per germline (reference sequence). V lost 5 bases and J lost 1, with 17 bases in between. The CDR3 runs to 16 residues. CDR3 DNA sequence: TGTGCCAGTAGTCCCCGGACGGACCGAAAGAACACTGAAGCTTTCTTT. Its translation: CASSPRTDRKNTEAFF.

The chain combines TRBV9 with TRBJ2-4; maybe TRBD2 (5 bases). The CDR3 runs 15 residues. Germline CDR1 is SGDLS and CDR2 is YYNGEE. Deletions cut 5 bases from V and 0 bases from J, with 12 bases between. This CDR3 is CASRPRELAKNIQYF. The CDR3 DNA reads as TGTGCCAGCAGACCACGGGAATTAGCCAAAAACATTCAGTACTTC.

There are a few counts of this clonotype. The gene calls are TRBV9 and TRBJ2-7; 8 bases map to TRBD1. CDR1 and CDR2 from the germline V gene are SGDLS and YYNGEE. The CDR3 length is 14 residues. Trimming cost V 4 bases and J 4 bases; bases outside gene matches: 7. DNA of the CDR3: TGTGCCAGCAGCCCAATGACAGGGGCTTACGAGCAGTACTTC. This codes for CASSPMTGAYEQYF.

A remark on this clonotype: Mismatch with germline at one junction end may stem from a read error. The genes are TRBV7-3 and TRBJ2-7; maybe TRBD2 (5 bases). Germline V gives CDR1 SGHTA, CDR2 FQGTGA. This CDR3 is 15 amino acids long. CDR3 sequence: CASSFKLATACEQHF. CDR3 coding DNA: TGTGCCAGCAGCTTTAAGCTAGCAACGGCCTGCGAGCAGCACTTC.

This clonotype has at least ten counts. The gene calls are TRBV5-4 and TRBJ2-1, with TRBD2 identical over 9 bases. Germline CDR1 reads SGHNT; CDR2 reads YYREEE (reference sequence). The CDR3 runs 15 residues. Trimming cost V 3 bases and J 8 bases; bases outside gene matches: 9. DNA of the CDR3: TGTGCCAGCAGCTCGGGACTAGCCTATGGCGATGAGCAGTTCTTC. It encodes CASSSGLAYGDEQFF.

The sample holds many counts of this clonotype. V and J are TRBV7-9 and TRBJ2-3, with 7 positions matching TRBD2. The trim removed 1 base at V and 1 base at J, leaving 8 bases unmatched. This CDR3 contains 17 residues. The germline V gene encodes CDR1 SEHNR and CDR2 FQNEAQ (reference sequence). CDR3 nucleotides: TGTGCCAGCAGCTTAGTGGGGGGGTACGGACGCACAGATACGCAGTATTTT. This translates into CASSLVGGYGRTDTQYF. The full variable domain, with the rest looked up from reference TRBV7-9 and TRBJ2-3, is DTGVSQNPRHKITKRGQNVTFRCDPISEHNRLYWYRQTLGQGPEFLTYFQNEAQLEKSRLLSDRFSAERPKGSFSTLEIQRTEQGDSAMYLCASSLVGGYGRTDTQYFGPGTRLTVL.

V gene TRBV10-3 combines with J gene TRBJ2-7; 10 positions agree with TRBD2. This CDR3 contains 18 residues. V lost 0 bases to trimming and J lost 5 bases; unmatched junction nucleotides: 13. CDR1 ENHRY and CDR2 SYGVKD come from the germline V gene. CDR3 DNA: TGTGCCATCAGTGAGTCCCCCCTCTGGCTAGCGGGAGTGGACGAGCAGTACTTC. As protein: CAISESPLWLAGVDEQYF.

The rearrangement uses TRBV20-1 and TRBJ1-1; D possibly corresponds to TRBD1 (5 bases). Trimming shortened V by 6 bases and J by 10 bases, and 15 bases separated the two germline ends. CDR3 length: 11 residues. Germline assignment: CDR1 DFQATT and CDR2 SNEGSKA (reference sequence). CDR3: CSAGEGVGAFF. CDR3 coding DNA: TGCAGTGCAGGAGAAGGGGTTGGAGCTTTCTTT.

This clonotype was seen a handful of times. The chain employs TRBV7-9 and TRBJ2-7, with 10 bases identical to TRBD2. The germline V gene encodes CDR1 SEHNR and CDR2 FQNEAQ (reference sequence). The CDR3 extends over 15 amino acids. J gave up 4 bases and V 4 bases, and 7 bases lay outside the gene matches. The CDR3 nucleotides are TGTGCCAGCAGCTCCGGACTAGCGGCCACATACGAGCAGTACTTC. Protein sequence: CASSSGLAATYEQYF.

This clonotype turned up a few times. This chain joins TRBV5-1 and TRBJ2-7; unclear D gene. In germline, CDR1 is SGHRS, CDR2 YFSETQ. The CDR3 sequence is 10 residues long. The V gene lost 6 bases and the J gene lost 5 bases, with 6 bases spanning the gap. The CDR3 nucleotides are TGCGCCAGCACGGAGAACGAGCAGTACTTC. Its protein product is CASTENEQYF.

This clonotype was recorded a few times. CDR3 coding DNA: TGCAGTGCTGGCGGGGACGGGCGGGGTTCCTACAATGAGCAGTTCTTC. Translating it yields CSAGGDGRGSYNEQFF. The chain is built from TRBV20-1 and TRBJ2-1; tentatively, D is TRBD2 (6 bases). CDR1 DFQATT and CDR2 SNEGSKA come from the germline V gene (reference sequence). Trimming cost V 5 bases and J 1 base, with 18 bases left between them. The CDR3 is 16 amino acids.